This T cell receptor beta chain is drawn from a study of blood T cell repertoires in COVID-19. Across the study: Some COVID-19 samples were acute and others convalescent; all came from the United States, Italy and Spain.

This clone occurred many times. Trimming shortened V by 0 bases and J by 3 bases, and 12 bases separated the two germline ends. The germline V gene has CDR1 KGHSH and CDR2 LQKENI. The CDR3 length is 16 residues. Clones were sequenced by immunoSEQ multiplex PCR, and TCRdb holds only the in-frame ones, with some missing. The table lists 200,000 to 250,000 clones, approximately 91% of them singletons. The sequenced sample was peripheral blood. The rearrangement links TRBV18 to TRBJ1-5; the D gene is possibly TRBD1 (5 bases). The source of this sequence is a woman aged 60-75 years with acute or convalescent COVID-19. The CDR3 region has the DNA TGTGCCAGCTCACCACCGGGAGGGGCTAACAATCAGCCCCAGCATTTT. It translates to CASSPPGGANNQPQHF.